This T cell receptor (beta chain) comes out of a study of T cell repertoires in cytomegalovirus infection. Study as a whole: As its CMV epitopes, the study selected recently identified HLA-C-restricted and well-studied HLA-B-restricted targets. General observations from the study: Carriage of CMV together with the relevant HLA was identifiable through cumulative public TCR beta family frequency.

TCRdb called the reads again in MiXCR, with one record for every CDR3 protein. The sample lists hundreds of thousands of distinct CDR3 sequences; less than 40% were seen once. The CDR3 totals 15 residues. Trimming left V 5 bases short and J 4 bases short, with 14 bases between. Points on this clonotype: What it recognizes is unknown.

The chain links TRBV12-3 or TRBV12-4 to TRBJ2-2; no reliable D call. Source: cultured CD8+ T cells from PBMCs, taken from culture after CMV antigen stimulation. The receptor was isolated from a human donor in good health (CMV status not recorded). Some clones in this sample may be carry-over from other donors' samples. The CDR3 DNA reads TGTGCCAGCAGTCCTGCCGGGTCTCGCACCGGGGAGCTGTTTTTT. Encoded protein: CASSPAGSRTGELFF.